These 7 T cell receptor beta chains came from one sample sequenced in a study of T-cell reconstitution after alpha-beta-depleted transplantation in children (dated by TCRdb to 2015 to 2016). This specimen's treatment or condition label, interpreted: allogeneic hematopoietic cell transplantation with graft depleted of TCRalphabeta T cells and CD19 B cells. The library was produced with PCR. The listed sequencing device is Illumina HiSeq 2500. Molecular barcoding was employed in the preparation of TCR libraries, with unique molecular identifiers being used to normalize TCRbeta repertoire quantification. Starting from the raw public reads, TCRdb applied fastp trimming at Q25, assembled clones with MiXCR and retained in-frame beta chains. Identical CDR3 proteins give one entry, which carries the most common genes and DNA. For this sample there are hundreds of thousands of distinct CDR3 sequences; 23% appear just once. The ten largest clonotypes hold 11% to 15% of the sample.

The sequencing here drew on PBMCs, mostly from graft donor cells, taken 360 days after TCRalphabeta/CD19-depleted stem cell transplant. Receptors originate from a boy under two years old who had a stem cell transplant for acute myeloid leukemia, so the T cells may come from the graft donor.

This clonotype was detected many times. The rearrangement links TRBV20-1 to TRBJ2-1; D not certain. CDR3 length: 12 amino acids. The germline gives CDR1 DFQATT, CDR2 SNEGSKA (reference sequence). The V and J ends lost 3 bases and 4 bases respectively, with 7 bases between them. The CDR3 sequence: CSASSTYNEQFF. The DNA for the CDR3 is TGCAGTGCTAGTTCAACATACAATGAGCAGTTCTTC.

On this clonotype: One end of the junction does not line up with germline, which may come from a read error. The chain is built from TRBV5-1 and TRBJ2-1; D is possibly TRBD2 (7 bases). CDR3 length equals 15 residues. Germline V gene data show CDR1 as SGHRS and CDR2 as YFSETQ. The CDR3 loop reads CASSFGGPSYNKQFF. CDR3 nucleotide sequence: TGCGCCAGCAGCTTCGGGGGGCCCTCCTACAATAAGCAGTTCTTC.

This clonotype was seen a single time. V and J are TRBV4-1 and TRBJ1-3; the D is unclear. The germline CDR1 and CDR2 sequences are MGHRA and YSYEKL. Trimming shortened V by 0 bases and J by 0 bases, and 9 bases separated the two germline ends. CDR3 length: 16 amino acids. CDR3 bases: TGCGCCAGCAGCCAAGATCTGGGTAACTCTGGAAACACCATATATTTT. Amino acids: CASSQDLGNSGNTIYF.

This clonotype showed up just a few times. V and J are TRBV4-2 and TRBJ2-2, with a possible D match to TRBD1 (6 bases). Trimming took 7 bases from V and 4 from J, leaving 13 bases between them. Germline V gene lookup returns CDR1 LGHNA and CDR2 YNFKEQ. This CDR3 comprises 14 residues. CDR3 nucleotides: TGTGCCAGCACCTACAGGGCCAGCACCGGGGAGCTGTTTTTT. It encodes CASTYRASTGELFF.

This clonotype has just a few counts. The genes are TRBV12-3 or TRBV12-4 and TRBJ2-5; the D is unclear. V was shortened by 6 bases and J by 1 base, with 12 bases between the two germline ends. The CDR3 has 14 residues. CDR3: CASSLGLGQETQYF. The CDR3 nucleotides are TGTGCCAGCAGCCTGGGCCTAGGCCAAGAGACCCAGTACTTC.

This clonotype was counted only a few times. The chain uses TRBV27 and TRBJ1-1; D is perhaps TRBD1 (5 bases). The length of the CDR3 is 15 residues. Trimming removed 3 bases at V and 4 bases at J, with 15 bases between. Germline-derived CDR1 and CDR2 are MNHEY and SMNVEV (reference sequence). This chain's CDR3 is CASSFPGTQGTEAFF. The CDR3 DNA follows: TGTGCCAGCAGTTTTCCAGGAACCCAGGGCACTGAAGCTTTCTTT.

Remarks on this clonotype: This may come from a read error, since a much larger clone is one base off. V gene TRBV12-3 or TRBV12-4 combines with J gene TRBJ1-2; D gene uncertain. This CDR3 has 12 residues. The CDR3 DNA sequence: TGTACCAGCAGTCCTCACTTGGATGGCTACACCTTC. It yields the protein CTSSPHLDGYTF.